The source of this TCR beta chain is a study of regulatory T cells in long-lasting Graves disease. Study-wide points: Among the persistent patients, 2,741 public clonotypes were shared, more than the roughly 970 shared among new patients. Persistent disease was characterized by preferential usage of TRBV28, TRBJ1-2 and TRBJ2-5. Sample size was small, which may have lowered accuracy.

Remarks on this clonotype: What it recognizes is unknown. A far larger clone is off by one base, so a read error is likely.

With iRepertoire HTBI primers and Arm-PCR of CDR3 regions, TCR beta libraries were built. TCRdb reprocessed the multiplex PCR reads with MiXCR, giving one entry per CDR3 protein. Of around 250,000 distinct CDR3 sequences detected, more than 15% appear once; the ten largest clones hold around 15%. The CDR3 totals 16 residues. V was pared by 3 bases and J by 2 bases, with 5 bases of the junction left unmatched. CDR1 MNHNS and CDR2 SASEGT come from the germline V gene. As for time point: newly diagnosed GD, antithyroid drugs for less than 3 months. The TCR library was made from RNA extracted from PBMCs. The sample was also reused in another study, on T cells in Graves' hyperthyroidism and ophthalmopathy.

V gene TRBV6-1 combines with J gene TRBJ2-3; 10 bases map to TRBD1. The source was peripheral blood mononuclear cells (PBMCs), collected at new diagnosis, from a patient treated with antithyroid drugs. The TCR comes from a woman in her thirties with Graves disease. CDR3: CASSDTGTGVTDTQYF. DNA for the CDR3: TGTGCCAGCAGTGATACCGGGACAGGGGTCACAGATACGCAGTATTTT.